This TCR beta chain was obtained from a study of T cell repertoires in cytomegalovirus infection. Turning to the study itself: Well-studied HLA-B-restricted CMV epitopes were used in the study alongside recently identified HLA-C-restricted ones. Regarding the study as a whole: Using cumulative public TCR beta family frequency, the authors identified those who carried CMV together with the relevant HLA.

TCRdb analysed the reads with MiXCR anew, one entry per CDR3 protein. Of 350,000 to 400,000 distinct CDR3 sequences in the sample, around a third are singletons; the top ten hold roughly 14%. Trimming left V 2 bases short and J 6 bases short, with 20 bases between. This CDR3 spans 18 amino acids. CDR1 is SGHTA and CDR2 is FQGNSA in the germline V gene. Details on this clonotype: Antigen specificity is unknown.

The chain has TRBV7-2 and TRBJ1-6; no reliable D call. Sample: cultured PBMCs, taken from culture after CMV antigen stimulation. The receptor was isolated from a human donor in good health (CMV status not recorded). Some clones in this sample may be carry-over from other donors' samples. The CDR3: CASSLRTRGRTTNSPLHF. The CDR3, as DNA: TGTGCCAGCAGCTTACGGACTAGAGGACGGACCACTAATTCACCCCTCCACTTT.